The present T cell receptor beta chain was sequenced within a study of post-analysis software for immune sequencing data. Regarding the study as a whole: Patients with multiple sclerosis recorded significantly lower normalized Chao1 diversity than controls, the study found. Higher frequency in patients than in controls was seen for roughly five TRBV segments, with TRBV5-6, TRBV5-1 and TRBV20-1 among them.

With regard to this clonotype: Antigen specificity is unknown.

The TCR beta cDNA libraries contained unique molecular identifiers. A single record per CDR3 protein comes from TCRdb applying MiXCR to the PCR reads. The data contain 650,000 to 850,000 distinct CDR3 sequences, around 42% of them singletons. Germline V gene sequence: CDR1 SQVTM, CDR2 ANQGSEA. V was clipped by 2 bases and J by 2 bases, with 10 bases between them. CDR3 length: 13 residues. Sequenced input: blood. The TCR was taken from a girl aged 10 to 17 with multiple sclerosis. The chain employs TRBV29-1 and TRBJ2-7, with a possible D match to TRBD1 (6 bases). DNA for the CDR3: TGCAGCGTTGAAAAGGACAGCACCTACGAGCAGTACTTC. Protein: CSVEKDSTYEQYF.